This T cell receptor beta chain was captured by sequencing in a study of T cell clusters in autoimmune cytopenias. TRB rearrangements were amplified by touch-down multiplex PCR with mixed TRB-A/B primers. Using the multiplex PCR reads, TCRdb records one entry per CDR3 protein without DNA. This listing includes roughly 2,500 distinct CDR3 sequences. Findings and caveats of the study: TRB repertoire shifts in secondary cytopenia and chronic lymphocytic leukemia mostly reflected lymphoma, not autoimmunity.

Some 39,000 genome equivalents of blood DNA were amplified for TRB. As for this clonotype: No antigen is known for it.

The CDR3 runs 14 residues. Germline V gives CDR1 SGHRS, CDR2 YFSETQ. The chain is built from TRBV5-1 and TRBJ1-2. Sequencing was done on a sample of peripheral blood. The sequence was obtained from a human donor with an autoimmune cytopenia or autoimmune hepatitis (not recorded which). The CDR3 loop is CASSPPYMNYGYTF.